This T cell receptor (beta chain) is drawn from a study of T cells in Graves' hyperthyroidism and ophthalmopathy. The CDR3 has 14 residues. Germline CDR1 and CDR2: MDHEN and SYDVKM. V dropped 10 bases and J dropped 3; count of bases not matched to a gene: 12. The study enrolled patients aged 18 to 65 with newly diagnosed hyperthyroidism of under 2 months' duration. General study findings and limits: The majority of expanded thyroid clonotypes above 0.001 also appeared in blood.

Researchers took RNA transcripts and amplified the TCR beta CDR3 regions from them. A first-round RT-PCR of the TCR CDR3 used the HTBI primer set. TCRdb re-analysed the multiplex PCR reads in MiXCR, keeping a single row per CDR3 protein. The sample holds roughly 360,000 distinct CDR3 sequences, less than 15% seen once. Comments on this clonotype: Its specificity is unknown.

This receptor was identified in a man aged 25 to 45 with Graves' hyperthyroidism that later progressed to Graves' ophthalmopathy. This sequence joins TRBV28 and TRBJ2-7, with 7 bases that match TRBD2. Sequenced material: blood. CDR3 amino acids: CATLRWGGVYEQYF. DNA of the CDR3: TGTGCCACCCTCAGGTGGGGGGGGGTCTACGAGCAGTACTTC. The complete variable domain, with remaining parts taken from reference TRBV28 and TRBJ2-7, reads DVKVTQSSRYLVKRTGEKVFLECVQDMDHENMFWYRQDPGLGLRLIYFSYDVKMKEKGDIPEGYSVSREKKERFSLILESASTNQTSMYLCATLRWGGVYEQYFGPGTRLTVT.